Here is one T cell receptor beta chain with its context. This sample is drawn from a study of cytomegalovirus exposure and HLA in healthy donors. The protocol was immunoSEQ multiplex PCR, while the TCRdb copy is restricted to in-frame clones and leaves out a portion. The sample holds 100,000 to 150,000 clones, approximately 94% seen once. This TCR derives from a woman between 18 and 29 years old in good health and CMV-seronegative. The sequenced sample consisted of PBMCs.

The CDR3 here is CASSLGEEGVYEQYF. Written as DNA, the CDR3 is TGTGCCAGCAGCTTAGGGGAAGAGGGCGTGTACGAGCAGTACTTC. V gene TRBV13 combines with J gene TRBJ2-7; TRBD2 might be the D (5 bases). Germline V gene lookup returns CDR1 PRHDT and CDR2 FYEKMQ (reference sequence). V was pared by 0 bases and J by 4 bases, with 13 bases between. The CDR3 covers 15 residues. Full variable domain (remainder filled in from reference TRBV13 and TRBJ2-7): AAGVIQSPRHLIKEKRETATLKCYPIPRHDTVYWYQQGPGQDPQFLISFYEKMQSDKGSIPDRFSAQQFSDYHSELNMSSLELGDSALYFCASSLGEEGVYEQYFGPGTRLTVT.